The clone carrying this T cell receptor beta chain was detected only a few times. Its antigen is as yet unknown. The sample is drawn from a study of Graves' ophthalmopathy and Graves' hyperthyroidism. V lost 5 bases, J lost 6 bases, and 10 bases lay in between. The V gene's germline CDR1 is PRHDT and CDR2 FYEKMQ (reference sequence). The CDR3 covers 13 residues. RNA transcripts served as template for amplifying TCR beta CDR3 sequences. Scientists carried out first-round RT-PCR using HTBI primers and then a second-round multiplex PCR. TCRdb re-called the multiplex PCR reads with MiXCR, one entry per CDR3 protein. Here the sample spans over 650,000 distinct CDR3 sequences, about 38% being singletons. Having ophthalmopathy, the donors showed moderate-to-severe activity, CAS ≥3 and NOSPECS ≥4, with disease lasting under 3 months. Overall study findings and caveats: Blood also held most thyroid clonotypes expanded above 0.001 frequency.

This TCR came from an adult man with Graves' ophthalmopathy. The rearrangement joins TRBV13 to TRBJ2-2, with a possible D match to TRBD1 (6 bases). The specimen was peripheral blood. The CDR3 here is CASSRTGPGELFF. Here the CDR3 DNA reads TGTGCCAGCAGCCGTACAGGGCCCGGGGAGCTGTTTTTT.